The T cell receptor (beta chain) described here comes from a study of vaccination effects on CD4 cells after COVID-19. Pools of viral peptides were used by the ViraFEST assay to expand antigen-specific CD4+ T cells ahead of sequencing. Having been cultured for around ten days, the cells underwent CD4+ T cell isolation. Negative nucleocapsid antibody tests before and after vaccination confirmed no previous SARS-CoV-2 infection. Trimming cost V 0 bases and J 6 bases, with 11 bases left between them. Germline V gives CDR1 SGHRS, CDR2 YFSETQ. The CDR3 extends over 14 amino acids. Remarks on this clone: Antigen specificity is unknown.

Repertoires were generated with immunoSEQ multiplex PCR, while TCRdb's copy carries only in-frame clones and drops some. The sample carries about 43,000 clones, around three quarters recorded once. The chain has TRBV5-1 and TRBJ2-3; D gene uncertain. The origin of this receptor is a human donor who received a COVID-19 vaccine. The sequences come from CD4+ T cells from PBMCs cultured with SARS-CoV-2 spike peptides, collected before COVID-19 vaccination. The CDR3 DNA reads as TGCGCCAGCAGCTTGGGTGGTAGTTCCGATACGCAGTATTTT. This encodes CASSLGGSSDTQYF.